This T cell receptor (beta chain) was sequenced for a study of T cells in Graves' hyperthyroidism and ophthalmopathy (dated by TCRdb to about 2019). Broadly, across the study: Peripheral blood was collected at initial diagnosis, before any treatment. To identify distinguishing TCR V-J signatures, a discovery cohort of roughly 100 patients was used, comprising 40 to 45 with Graves' ophthalmopathy and around 57 with stable Graves' hyperthyroidism. According to the paper, TCR Vbeta CDR3 sequencing was carried out on 135 peripheral blood samples, which came from approximately 41 ophthalmopathy, about 75 hyperthyroidism and about 17 progressor patients. An independent validation cohort of under 20 hyperthyroidism patients and about 16 patients who later progressed to ophthalmopathy tested prospective prediction of ophthalmopathy. The roughly 91 discovery patients were randomly divided into training and test sets at a 7:3 ratio. Thyroid tissue and blood T-cell repertoires from six Graves' hyperthyroidism patients were also compared in the study. After blood sampling, hyperthyroidism patients were treated with methimazole at a starting dose of 30 mg daily, and ophthalmopathy patients were treated with high-dose intravenous methylprednisolone.

The V end gives up 6 bases and the J end 6 bases, leaving 7 bases in the junction not matched to a gene. Based on the germline V gene (reference sequence), the CDR1 and CDR2 sequences are DFQATT and SNEGSKA. Measured from the cysteine to the phenylalanine, the CDR3 is 15 residues long. This entry keeps only the CDR3 DNA: 45 bases, framed from base 1. The TCR beta CDR3 regions were amplified from RNA transcripts. The first round of RT-PCR for the TCR CDR3 was performed with the HTBI primer set and the Qiagen OneStep RT-PCR kit. A second multiplex PCR round built the libraries, followed by size selection and purification. The libraries were sequenced on an Illumina HiSeq2000 using paired-end 100 bp reads. In the paper's pipeline: SOAPnuke was used to process the raw data, with reads discarded if the reads contained adapters or uncalled bases, had a mean Phred below 15, or lacked an exact constant-primer or identifier match. High-quality paired reads were merged with COPE v1.2.5, and unique nucleotide sequences were defined as clonotypes. Clonotypes were aligned to IMGT TRBV, TRBD and TRBJ reference segments using MiTCR v1.1. The analysis included only V-J combinations with a frequency above 0.0001, which together covered about 99% of the repertoires. A TCS score was defined as the ratio of F50 (clonal expansion) to E x V (chaos), with BLOSUM62-based TCRdist applied between CDR3 peptides within each V-J. Welch's t-statistics and random forest reduced roughly 500 V-J features to 10 to 15, which were used in a naive Bayes classifier (R e1071). TCRdb cleaned the public reads at Q25 with fastp, built clones with MiXCR and kept in-frame beta chains. Rows with one shared CDR3 protein collapse into an entry with the most common genes and DNA. TCRdb's processing, not the authors', yielded these V and J calls. This sample has about 350,000 distinct CDR3 sequences in its table, and about an eighth of those were observed once. The ten largest clones take up 30% to 40% of the sample.

This clonotype has more than one count but fewer than ten. Its recognized antigen is unknown. Base qualities are not recorded, but no much larger clone differs from it by a single base. Results the study describes overall, beyond this receptor: Most expanded thyroid clonotypes (frequency above 0.001) were also detected in blood, a finding suggesting that blood repertoires may reflect thyroid immune responses. A 13 V-J signature model separated ophthalmopathy from stable hyperthyroidism, with nearly 90% sensitivity and roughly 81% specificity in cross-validation and 80%/75% in testing. During validation, the model predicted progression to ophthalmopathy a median of about 6.5 months ahead of onset, with almost 71% sensitivity and about 72% specificity. Sample size was not statistically predetermined, and investigators were not blinded to group allocation.

Ophthalmopathy patients had moderately to severely active disease, with a Clinical Activity Score of 3 or more, a NOSPECS grade of 4 or more, and a disease duration of less than 3 months. Any patient with an uncontrolled infection, another autoimmune disease, pregnancy or lactation was excluded. Clinical symptoms, serum thyroxine and TRAb, thyroid ultrasound, and orbital computed tomography formed the basis for the diagnoses. PBMCs were isolated from about 9 ml of fresh peripheral blood by Ficoll-Paque density gradient centrifugation. Trizol reagent was used to extract total RNA, and RNA quality was then checked on an Agilent 2100 Bioanalyzer.

The sequencing sample was made of blood. The rearranged segments are TRBV20-1 and TRBJ2-1, and TRBD2 matches 14 of the central bases. The source is a woman in her thirties or forties with Graves' ophthalmopathy. The DNA reads TGCAGTGCCTTTGGGGGACTAGCGGGAGTCAATGAGCAGTTCTTC. Its coded protein is CSAFGGLAGVNEQFF.